These 18 T cell receptor beta chains were sequenced from one sample in a study of blood T cell repertoires in COVID-19. TCRdb's table, derived via immunoSEQ multiplex PCR, lists solely in-frame clones and lacks some. The table lists over 55,000 clones, about 82% of them singletons. Material for sequencing was peripheral blood. Receptors were obtained from a human donor in a cohort sampled during active COVID-19.

The J gene is TRBJ1-1, the V gene TRBV6-5; the D gene is possibly TRBD1 (6 bases). This CDR3 has 14 residues. Trimming shortened V by 1 base and J by 2 bases, and 8 bases separated the two germline ends. The germline gives CDR1 MNHEY, CDR2 SVGAGI. DNA for the CDR3: TGTGCCAGCAGTTACTTACAGGGAAACACTGAAGCTTTCTTT. It is translated as CASSYLQGNTEAFF.

In this sample, this clone turned up once. The chain combines TRBV6-5 with TRBJ2-7; 9 bases match TRBD2. J was trimmed by 1 base and V by 11 bases; bases with no gene match: 12. This CDR3 has 15 amino acids. Germline V gene sequence: CDR1 MNHEY, CDR2 SVGAGI. CDR3 sequence (DNA): TGTGCCGGTGGAAGATTAGCGGGGGATTCCTACGAGCAGTACTTC. Its translation is CAGGRLAGDSYEQYF.

This sequence joins TRBV24-1 and TRBJ2-1; maybe TRBD2 (5 bases). This CDR3 spans 16 amino acids. Trimming took 0 bases from V and 3 from J, leaving 11 bases between them. Germline V lookup: CDR1 KGHDR, CDR2 SFDVKD. Here the CDR3 DNA reads TGTGCCACCAGTGATTTGTCAGCTAGCAACTACAATGAGCAGTTCTTC. Its protein product is CATSDLSASNYNEQFF.

The V and J genes are TRBV11-2 and TRBJ1-1; 7 nucleotides line up with TRBD1. This CDR3 has 13 residues. CDR1 and CDR2 from the germline V gene are SGHAT and FQNNGV. The junction had 3 bases not matched to a gene; V was cut back by 2 bases and J by 6 bases. The CDR3 DNA is TGTGCCAGCAGCTTAACAGGGGAGGCTGAAGCTTTCTTT. This translates into CASSLTGEAEAFF.

V and J are TRBV6-6 and TRBJ1-4; unclear D gene. The CDR3 sequence is 12 residues long. Germline assignment: CDR1 MNHNY and CDR2 SVGAGI (reference sequence). The V gene lost 4 bases and the J gene lost 8 bases, with 8 bases spanning the gap. The CDR3 nucleotides are TGTGCCAGCAGTTTCGACTGGGAAAAACTGTTTTTT. Translated, it gives CASSFDWEKLFF.

The rearrangement uses TRBV12-3 or TRBV12-4 and TRBJ1-1; possible D gene TRBD1, 6 bases. The V and J ends lost 3 bases and 10 bases respectively, with 15 bases between them. The CDR3 has 13 residues. CDR3 sequence: CASSLNPGTRAFF. The DNA of the CDR3 is TGTGCCAGCAGTTTGAACCCCGGGACAAGAGCTTTCTTT.

The chain has TRBV5-1 and TRBJ1-1; 8 nucleotides align to TRBD1. The CDR3 is 14 amino acids. The V and J ends lost 3 bases and 4 bases, in that order; junction bases with no gene match: 5. From germline, CDR1 is SGHRS and CDR2 YFSETQ. The CDR3 nucleotides are TGCGCCAGCAGCTCCAGGACAGGGCCCACTGAAGCTTTCTTT. It yields the protein CASSSRTGPTEAFF.

This chain uses TRBV30 with TRBJ1-6; 8 bases are a match to TRBD1. The CDR3 has 14 amino acids. Germline CDR1 and CDR2: GTSNPN and SVGIG (reference sequence). The trim removed 2 bases at V and 10 bases at J, leaving 7 bases unmatched. CDR3 nucleotide sequence: TGTGCCTGGAGTTGGGACAGGCAAGGGTCACCCCTCCACTTT. This gives the protein CAWSWDRQGSPLHF.

The chain links TRBV3-1 (or the pseudogene TRBV3-2) to TRBJ1-1; 7 nucleotides align to TRBD1. The CDR3 loop spans 14 amino acids. Germline CDR1 and CDR2: LGHDT and YNNKEL (reference sequence). V lost 1 base, J lost 12 bases, and 11 bases stayed unmatched. This chain's CDR3 is CASSQGAGTVPSFF. In DNA form, the CDR3 reads TGTGCCAGCAGCCAAGGGGCTGGGACAGTCCCATCTTTCTTT.

CDR3 sequence reads: CASSDSGGAYNEQFF. CDR3 in DNA: TGTGCCAGCAGTGACTCGGGGGGTGCCTACAATGAGCAGTTCTTC. The J gene is TRBJ2-1, the V gene TRBV6-4, with D possibly TRBD2 on 6 matching bases. Germline loops: CDR1 MRHNA, CDR2 SNTAGT. The CDR3 has 15 amino acids. V was clipped by 0 bases and J by 2 bases, with 8 bases between them.

This chain links TRBV4-2 with TRBJ1-2; TRBD1 matches at 10 bases. The CDR3 has 15 residues. Losses at the gene ends were 3 bases for V and 6 bases for J; bases not matched to a gene: 7. CDR1 and CDR2 (germline): LGHNA, YNFKEQ. CDR3 in amino acids: CASSHMGQGNNGYTF. In DNA, the CDR3 is TGTGCCAGCAGCCATATGGGACAGGGGAACAATGGCTACACCTTC.

The CDR3 DNA is TGCAGCGTCCCCAGCAACAGGGGAGACAATGAGCAGTTCTTC. This codes for CSVPSNRGDNEQFF. This chain uses TRBV29-1 with TRBJ2-1; 7 nucleotides align to TRBD1. CDR3 length equals 14 residues. Trimming at V came to 6 bases and at J to 5 bases, leaving 10 bases not matched to a gene. Per the germline V gene, CDR1 is SQVTM and CDR2 is ANQGSEA.

This clone was seen only a few times. The chain uses TRBV5-1 and TRBJ1-1; D perhaps matches TRBD1 (5 bases). The CDR3 runs to 16 residues. Trimming removed 4 bases from V and 0 bases from J, with 16 bases in between. In germline, CDR1 is SGHRS, CDR2 YFSETQ. The CDR3: CASSPVWGVVNTEAFF. The CDR3 bases are TGCGCCAGCAGCCCAGTATGGGGGGTAGTGAACACTGAAGCTTTCTTT.

This chain connects TRBV6-5 to TRBJ1-3; 8 nucleotides align to TRBD1. The germline V gene has CDR1 MNHEY and CDR2 SVGAGI. The trim removed 8 bases at V and 2 bases at J, leaving 5 bases unmatched. The CDR3 consists of 14 residues. CDR3 DNA sequence: TGTGCCAGCGGACAGGGAACGACTGGAAACACCATATATTTT. Amino acids: CASGQGTTGNTIYF.

The genes are TRBV19 and TRBJ1-6; no firm D call. This CDR3 spans 22 amino acids. Looked up from germline, CDR1 is LNHDA and CDR2 is SQIVND (reference sequence). V lost 8 bases and J lost 2, with 34 bases in between. The CDR3 nucleotides are TGTGCCAGTTCGAAGAGGTATCAGCTGTCTCGTTGGCGGGATACCTATAATTCACCCCTCCACTTT. This translates into CASSKRYQLSRWRDTYNSPLHF. Full variable domain (missing parts from reference TRBV19 and TRBJ1-6): DGGITQSPKYLFRKEGQNVTLSCEQNLNHDAMYWYRQDPGQGLRLIYYSQIVNDFQKGDIAEGYSVSREKKESFPLTVTSAQKNPTAFYLCASSKRYQLSRWRDTYNSPLHFGNGTRLTVT.

The chain has TRBV18 and TRBJ1-5; 7 nucleotides agree with TRBD1. The CDR3 runs to 16 residues. The V and J ends lost 5 bases and 4 bases, in that order; junction bases with no gene match: 11. Germline lookup yields CDR1 KGHSH and CDR2 LQKENI. The CDR3 coding sequence is TGTGCCAGCTCAAAATCAAGGGGACAGTCTAATCAGCCCCAGCATTTT. Encoded protein: CASSKSRGQSNQPQHF.

This chain uses TRBV7-9 with TRBJ2-3; TRBD2 aligns across 7 bases. Looked up from germline, CDR1 is SEHNR and CDR2 is FQNEAQ (reference sequence). Trimming at V came to 6 bases and at J to 1 base, leaving 10 bases not matched to a gene. This CDR3 region has 16 residues. The CDR3 nucleotides are TGTGCCAGCAGATCATCGGGGGGTAGTGGCACAGATACGCAGTATTTT. This encodes CASRSSGGSGTDTQYF.

The chain uses TRBV6-5 and TRBJ2-5; 10 positions match TRBD2. The V and J ends lost 5 bases and 4 bases, in that order; junction bases with no gene match: 7. This CDR3 is 15 amino acids long. The germline gives CDR1 MNHEY, CDR2 SVGAGI. The CDR3 coding sequence is TGTGCCAGCAGTAGAAGCGGGGGGGCCCGAGAGACCCAGTACTTC. Its protein product is CASSRSGGARETQYF.